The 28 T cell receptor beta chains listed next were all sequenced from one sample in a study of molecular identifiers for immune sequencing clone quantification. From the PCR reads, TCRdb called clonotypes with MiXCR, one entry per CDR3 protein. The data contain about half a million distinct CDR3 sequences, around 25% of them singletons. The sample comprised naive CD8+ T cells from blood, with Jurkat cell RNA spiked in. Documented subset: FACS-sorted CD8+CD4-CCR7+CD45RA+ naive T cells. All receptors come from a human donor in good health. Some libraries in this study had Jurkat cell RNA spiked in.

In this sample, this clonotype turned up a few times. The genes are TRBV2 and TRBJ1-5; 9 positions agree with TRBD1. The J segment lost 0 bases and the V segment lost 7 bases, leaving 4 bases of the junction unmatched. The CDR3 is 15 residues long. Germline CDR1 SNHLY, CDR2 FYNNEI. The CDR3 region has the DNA TGTGCCAGCAAGGACAGGGGTTATAGCAATCAGCCCCAGCATTTT. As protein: CASKDRGYSNQPQHF.

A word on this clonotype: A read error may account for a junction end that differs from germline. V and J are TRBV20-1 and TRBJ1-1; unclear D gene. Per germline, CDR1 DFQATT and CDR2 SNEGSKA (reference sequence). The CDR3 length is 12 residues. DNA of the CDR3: TGCGGTGCTAGGGAGGTGAACACTGAAGCTTTCTTT. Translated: CGAREVNTEAFF.

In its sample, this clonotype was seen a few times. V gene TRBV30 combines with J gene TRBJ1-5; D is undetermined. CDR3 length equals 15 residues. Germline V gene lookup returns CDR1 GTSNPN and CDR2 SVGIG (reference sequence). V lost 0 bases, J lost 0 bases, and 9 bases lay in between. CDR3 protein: CAWSVGHTSNQPQHF. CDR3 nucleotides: TGTGCCTGGAGTGTAGGGCACACTAGCAATCAGCCCCAGCATTTT.

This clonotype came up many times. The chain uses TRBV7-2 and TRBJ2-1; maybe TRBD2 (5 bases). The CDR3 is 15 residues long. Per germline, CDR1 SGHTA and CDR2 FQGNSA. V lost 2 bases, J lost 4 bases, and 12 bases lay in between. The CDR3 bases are TGTGCCAGCAGCTTAATATCGGGGTTGTACAATGAGCAGTTCTTC. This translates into CASSLISGLYNEQFF. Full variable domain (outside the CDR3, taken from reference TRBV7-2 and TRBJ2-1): GAGVSQSPSNKVTEKGKDVELRCDPISGHTALYWYRQSLGQGLEFLIYFQGNSAPDKSGLPSDRFSAERTGGSVSTLTIQRTQQEDSAVYLCASSLISGLYNEQFFGPGTRLTVL.

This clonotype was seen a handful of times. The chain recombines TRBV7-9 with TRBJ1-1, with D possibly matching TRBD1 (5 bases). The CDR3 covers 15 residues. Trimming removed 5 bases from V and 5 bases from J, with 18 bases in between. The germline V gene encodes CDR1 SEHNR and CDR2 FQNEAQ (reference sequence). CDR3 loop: CASSPVAQGGTEAFF. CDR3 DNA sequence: TGTGCCAGCAGCCCAGTAGCGCAGGGAGGTACTGAAGCTTTCTTT.

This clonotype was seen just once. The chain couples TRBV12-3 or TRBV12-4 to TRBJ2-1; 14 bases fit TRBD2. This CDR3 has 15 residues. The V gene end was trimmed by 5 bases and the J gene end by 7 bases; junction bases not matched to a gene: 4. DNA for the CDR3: TGTGCCAGCAGTCCGACTAGCGGGGGGGAGAATGAGCAGTTCTTC. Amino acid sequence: CASSPTSGGENEQFF.

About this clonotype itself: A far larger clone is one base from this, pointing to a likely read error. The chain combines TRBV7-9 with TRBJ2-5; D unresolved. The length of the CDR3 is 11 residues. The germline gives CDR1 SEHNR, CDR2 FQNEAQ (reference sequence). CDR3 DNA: TGTGCCAGCAGCCGTCAAGGGACCCAGTACTTC. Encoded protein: CASSRQGTQYF.

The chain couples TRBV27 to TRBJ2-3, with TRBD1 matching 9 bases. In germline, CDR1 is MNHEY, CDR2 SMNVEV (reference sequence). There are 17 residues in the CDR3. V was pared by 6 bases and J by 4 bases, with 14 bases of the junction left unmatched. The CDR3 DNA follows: TGTGCCAGCAGCCCCTCCACCCGGGACAGGGATCCAGATACGCAGTATTTT. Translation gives CASSPSTRDRDPDTQYF.

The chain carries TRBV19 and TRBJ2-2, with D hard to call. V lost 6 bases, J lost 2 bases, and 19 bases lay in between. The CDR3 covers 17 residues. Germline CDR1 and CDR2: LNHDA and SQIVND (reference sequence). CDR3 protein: CASSPLEWGINTGELFF. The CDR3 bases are TGTGCCAGTAGCCCTTTGGAATGGGGTATCAACACCGGGGAGCTGTTTTTT. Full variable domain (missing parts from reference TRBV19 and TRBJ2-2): DGGITQSPKYLFRKEGQNVTLSCEQNLNHDAMYWYRQDPGQGLRLIYYSQIVNDFQKGDIAEGYSVSREKKESFPLTVTSAQKNPTAFYLCASSPLEWGINTGELFFGEGSRLTVL.

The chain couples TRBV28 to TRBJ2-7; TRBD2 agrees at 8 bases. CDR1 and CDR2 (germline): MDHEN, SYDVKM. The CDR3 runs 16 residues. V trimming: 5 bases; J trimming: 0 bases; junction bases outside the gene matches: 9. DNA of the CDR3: TGTGCCAGCAGTCCTCCGGGACTAGTGCGCTCCTACGAGCAGTACTTC. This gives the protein CASSPPGLVRSYEQYF.

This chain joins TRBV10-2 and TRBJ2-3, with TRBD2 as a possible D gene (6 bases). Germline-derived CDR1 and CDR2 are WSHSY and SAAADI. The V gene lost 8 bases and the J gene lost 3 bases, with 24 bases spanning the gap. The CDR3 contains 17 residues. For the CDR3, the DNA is TGCGCCAGCGGGGTCTCGGTGGGCGGGAAAAGGACAGATACGCAGTATTTT. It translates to CASGVSVGGKRTDTQYF.

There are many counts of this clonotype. The CDR3 nucleotides read TGTGCCAGCAGCTACGGATGGCAAGAGACCCAGTACTTC. This sequence encodes CASSYGWQETQYF. The chain employs TRBV7-9 and TRBJ2-5; unclear D gene. Germline CDR1 SEHNR, CDR2 FQNEAQ (reference sequence). This CDR3 region has 13 residues. V was cut by 4 bases and J by 2 bases, with 8 bases left in between.

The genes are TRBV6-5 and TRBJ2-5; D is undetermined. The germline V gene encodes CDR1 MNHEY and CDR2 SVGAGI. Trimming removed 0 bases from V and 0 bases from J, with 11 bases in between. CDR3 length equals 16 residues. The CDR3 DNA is TGTGCCAGCAGTTACTCGAAGTTCCGCAACCAAGAGACCCAGTACTTC. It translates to CASSYSKFRNQETQYF.

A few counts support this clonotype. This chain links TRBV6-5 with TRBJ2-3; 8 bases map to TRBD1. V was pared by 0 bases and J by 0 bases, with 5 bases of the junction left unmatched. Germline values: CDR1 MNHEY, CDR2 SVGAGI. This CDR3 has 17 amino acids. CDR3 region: CASSYSAGGLSTDTQYF. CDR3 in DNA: TGTGCCAGCAGTTACTCCGCAGGGGGCCTTAGCACAGATACGCAGTATTTT.

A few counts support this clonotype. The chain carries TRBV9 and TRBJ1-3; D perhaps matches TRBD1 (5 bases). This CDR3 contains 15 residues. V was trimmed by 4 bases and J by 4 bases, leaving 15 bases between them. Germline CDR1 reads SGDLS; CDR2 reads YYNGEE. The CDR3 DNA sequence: TGTGCCAGCAGCTGGACCGGGGACGGCGGAAACACCATATATTTT. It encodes CASSWTGDGGNTIYF.

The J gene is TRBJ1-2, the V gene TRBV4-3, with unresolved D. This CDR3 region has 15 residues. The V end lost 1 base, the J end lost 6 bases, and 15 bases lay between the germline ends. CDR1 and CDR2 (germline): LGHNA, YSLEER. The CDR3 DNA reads TGCGCCAGCAGCCAAGGTGCAGGAAACCGGAATGGCTACACCTTC. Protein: CASSQGAGNRNGYTF.

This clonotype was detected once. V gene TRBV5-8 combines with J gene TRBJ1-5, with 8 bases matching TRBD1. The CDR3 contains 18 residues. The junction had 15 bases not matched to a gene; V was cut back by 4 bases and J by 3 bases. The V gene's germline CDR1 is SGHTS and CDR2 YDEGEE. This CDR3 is CASSVPDRGWGLNQPQHF. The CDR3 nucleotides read TGTGCCAGCAGCGTACCAGACAGGGGTTGGGGGCTCAATCAGCCCCAGCATTTT.

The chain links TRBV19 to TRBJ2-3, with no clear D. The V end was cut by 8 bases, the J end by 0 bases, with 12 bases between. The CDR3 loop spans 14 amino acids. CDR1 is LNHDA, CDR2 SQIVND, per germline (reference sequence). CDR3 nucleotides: TGTGCCAGTTGCACTTCCTCGAGCACAGATACGCAGTATTTT. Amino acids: CASCTSSSTDTQYF.

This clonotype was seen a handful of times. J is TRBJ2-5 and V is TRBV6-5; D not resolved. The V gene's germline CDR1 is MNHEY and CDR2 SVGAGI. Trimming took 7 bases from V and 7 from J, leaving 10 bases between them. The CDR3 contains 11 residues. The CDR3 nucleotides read TGTGCCAGCACCCGTGTCTGGACCCAGTACTTC. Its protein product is CASTRVWTQYF.

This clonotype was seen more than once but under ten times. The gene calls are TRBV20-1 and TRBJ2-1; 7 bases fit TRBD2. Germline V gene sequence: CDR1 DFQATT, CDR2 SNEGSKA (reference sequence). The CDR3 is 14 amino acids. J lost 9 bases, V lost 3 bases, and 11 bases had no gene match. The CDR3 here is CSASEAGILGEQFF. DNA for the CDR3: TGCAGTGCTAGTGAAGCGGGGATTCTTGGTGAGCAGTTCTTC.

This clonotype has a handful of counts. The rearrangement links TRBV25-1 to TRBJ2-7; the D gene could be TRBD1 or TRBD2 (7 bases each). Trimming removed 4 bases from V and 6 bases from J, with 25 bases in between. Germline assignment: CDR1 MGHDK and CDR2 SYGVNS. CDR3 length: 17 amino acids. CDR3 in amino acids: CASSGPRWQGGFGEQYF. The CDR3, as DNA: TGTGCCAGCAGTGGACCCCGATGGCAGGGGGGGTTCGGCGAGCAGTACTTC.

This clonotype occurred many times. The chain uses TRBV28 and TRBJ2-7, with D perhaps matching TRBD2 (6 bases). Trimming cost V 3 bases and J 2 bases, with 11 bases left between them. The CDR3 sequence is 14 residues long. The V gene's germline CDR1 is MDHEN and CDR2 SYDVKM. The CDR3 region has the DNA TGTGCCAGCAGTTTCTCGACTAGGCCCTACGAGCAGTACTTC. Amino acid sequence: CASSFSTRPYEQYF. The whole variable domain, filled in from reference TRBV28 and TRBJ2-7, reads DVKVTQSSRYLVKRTGEKVFLECVQDMDHENMFWYRQDPGLGLRLIYFSYDVKMKEKGDIPEGYSVSREKKERFSLILESASTNQTSMYLCASSFSTRPYEQYFGPGTRLTVT.

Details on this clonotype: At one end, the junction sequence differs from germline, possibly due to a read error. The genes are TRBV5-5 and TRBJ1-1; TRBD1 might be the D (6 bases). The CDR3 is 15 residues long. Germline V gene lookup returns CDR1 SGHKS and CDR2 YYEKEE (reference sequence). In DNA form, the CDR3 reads TGTGCCGGCAGCTGGGGGACACCTGGAGTCACTGAAGCTTTCTTT. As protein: CAGSWGTPGVTEAFF.

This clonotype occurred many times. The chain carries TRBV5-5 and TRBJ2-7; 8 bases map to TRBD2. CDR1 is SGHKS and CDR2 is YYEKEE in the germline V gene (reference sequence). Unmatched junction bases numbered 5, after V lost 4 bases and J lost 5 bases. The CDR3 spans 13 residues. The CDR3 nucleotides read TGTGCCAGCAGCAACGGACTAGCCCACGAGCAGTACTTC. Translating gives CASSNGLAHEQYF.

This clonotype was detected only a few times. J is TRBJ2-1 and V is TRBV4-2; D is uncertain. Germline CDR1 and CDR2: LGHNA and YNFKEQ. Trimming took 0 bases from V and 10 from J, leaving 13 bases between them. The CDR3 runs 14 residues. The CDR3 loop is CASSQDEPAAEQFF. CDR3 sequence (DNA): TGTGCCAGCAGCCAAGACGAACCCGCGGCAGAGCAGTTCTTC.

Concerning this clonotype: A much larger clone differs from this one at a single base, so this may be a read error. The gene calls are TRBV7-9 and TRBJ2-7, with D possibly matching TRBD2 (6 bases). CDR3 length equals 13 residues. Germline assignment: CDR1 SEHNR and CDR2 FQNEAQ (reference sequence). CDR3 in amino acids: CASSESIAVEQSF. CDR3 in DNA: TGTGCCAGCAGCGAAAGTATAGCGGTTGAGCAGTCCTTC.

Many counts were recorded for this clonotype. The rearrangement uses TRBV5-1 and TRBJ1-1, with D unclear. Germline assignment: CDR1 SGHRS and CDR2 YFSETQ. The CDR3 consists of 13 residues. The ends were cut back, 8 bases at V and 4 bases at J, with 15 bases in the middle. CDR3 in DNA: TGCGCCAGTAGAAGAACAGAGGGCACTGAAGCTTTCTTT. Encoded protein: CASRRTEGTEAFF.

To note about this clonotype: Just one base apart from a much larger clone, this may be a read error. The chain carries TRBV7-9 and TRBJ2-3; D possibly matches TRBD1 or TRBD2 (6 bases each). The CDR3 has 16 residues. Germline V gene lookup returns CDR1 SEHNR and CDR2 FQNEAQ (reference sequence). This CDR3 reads CASGETGAPSTDTRYF. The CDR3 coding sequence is TGTGCCAGCGGCGAAACGGGGGCTCCCAGCACAGATACGCGGTATTTT.